A selection of T cell receptor beta chains follows, all from one sample in a study of OX40 agonist ivuxolimab in advanced cancers. The protocol was immunoSEQ multiplex PCR, while the TCRdb copy is restricted to in-frame clones and leaves out a portion. The repertoire consists of roughly 35,000 clones, with 81% occurring once and the leading ten covering under 1.5%. Sequences were derived from CD4+ or CD8+ T cells sorted from blood, sampled in a trial of the OX40 agonist ivuxolimab. The receptors originated from an adult with an advanced solid tumor such as melanoma, head and neck, liver or kidney cancer. The CDR3 runs from the conserved cysteine through the conserved F or W. A D gene is named only where the DNA matches it firmly. Clone size is stated in some rows and not others, as once, few, many or a class when expanded.

D	size	J	V	CDR3	DNA
TRBD1	.	TRBJ1-1	TRBV5-1	CASSPTGSENTEAFF	TGCGCCAGCAGCCCGACAGGGAGCGAGAACACTGAAGCTTTCTTT
.	once	TRBJ2-5	TRBV11-3	CASSLGVQETQYF	TGTGCCAGCAGCTTAGGGGTCCAAGAGACCCAGTACTTC
.	once	TRBJ2-6	TRBV7-9	CASSLVAGANVLTF	TGTGCCAGCAGCTTAGTAGCTGGGGCCAACGTCCTGACTTTC
.	.	TRBJ2-5	TRBV21-1	CASSKEAPLEGVGTQYF	TGTGCCAGCAGCAAAGAGGCCCCCCTAGAAGGGGTGGGGACCCAGTACTTC
TRBD2	.	TRBJ2-1	TRBV18	CASSFQGPGLAYNEQFF	TGTGCCAGCTCCTTTCAAGGCCCAGGACTAGCATACAATGAGCAGTTCTTC
TRBD1	.	TRBJ2-7	TRBV7-9	CASSQGAGEQYF	TGTGCCAGCAGCCAGGGGGCTGGAGAGCAGTACTTC
.	.	TRBJ1-2	TRBV5-1	CASSPGGGAGYGYTF	TGCGCCAGCAGCCCGGGTGGGGGGGCTGGCTATGGCTACACCTTC
.	.	TRBJ2-7	TRBV11-2	CASSLDYGKSAKQYF	TGTGCCAGCAGCTTAGATTATGGGAAGTCAGCCAAGCAGTACTTC
TRBD2	.	TRBJ2-1	TRBV7-2	CASSASGTTYNEQFF	TGTGCCAGCAGCGCTAGCGGTACCACCTACAATGAGCAGTTCTTC
TRBD1	.	TRBJ1-1	TRBV4-2	CASSQDKYGTGREAFF	TGTGCCAGCAGCCAAGATAAGTATGGGACAGGACGAGAAGCTTTCTTT
.	once	TRBJ1-3	TRBV6-6	CASNRGSGNTIYF	TGTGCCAGCAACCGGGGGAGTGGAAACACCATATATTTT
TRBD1	.	TRBJ2-2	TRBV7-9	CASRTGGGDTGELFF	TGTGCCAGCAGGACAGGGGGAGGGGACACCGGGGAGCTGTTTTTT
.	once	TRBJ2-5	TRBV29-1	CSVGLVRETQYF	TGCAGCGTTGGATTGGTGAGGGAGACCCAGTACTTC
TRBD1	.	TRBJ2-7	TRBV20-1	CSVGTAYEQYF	TGCAGTGTTGGGACAGCGTACGAGCAGTACTTC
.	.	TRBJ2-3	TRBV5-4	CASRMTGHNTDTQYF	TGTGCCAGCAGGATGACAGGCCATAACACAGATACGCAGTATTTT
.	.	TRBJ2-6	TRBV27	CASGLQPGANVLTF	TGTGCCAGCGGGCTGCAGCCTGGGGCCAACGTCCTGACTTTC
.	.	TRBJ2-3	TRBV7-6	CASSLRPDTQYF	TGTGCCAGCAGCTTACGGCCGGATACGCAGTATTTT
.	.	TRBJ2-1	TRBV28	CASSNRLGTYNEQFF	TGTGCCAGCAGTAACCGACTAGGGACCTACAATGAGCAGTTCTTC
.	.	TRBJ1-3	TRBV6-1	CASSPTGFGNTIYF	TGTGCCAGCAGCCCAACAGGGTTCGGAAACACCATATATTTT
.	.	TRBJ1-2	TRBV6-6	CASSAGPLGSYGYTF	TGTGCCAGCAGTGCCGGACCCCTGGGAAGTTATGGCTACACCTTC
.	few	TRBJ1-5	TRBV30	CAWSRRGGTQPQHF	TGTGCCTGGAGCCGAAGGGGGGGAACTCAGCCCCAGCATTTT
.	.	TRBJ2-3	TRBV28	CASGLGGLGGDTQYF	TGTGCCAGCGGCCTGGGCGGGCTAGGTGGAGATACGCAGTATTTT
.	.	TRBJ1-6	TRBV7-2	CASSLDPGVSPLHF	TGTGCCAGCAGCTTAGACCCAGGGGTATCACCCCTCCACTTT
.	.	TRBJ2-5	TRBV28	CASRDIRRETQYF	TGTGCCAGCAGGGACATCCGGAGGGAGACCCAGTACTTC
.	.	TRBJ1-4	TRBV7-8	CASSQRQIATNEKLFF	TGTGCCAGCAGCCAGAGGCAGATTGCAACTAATGAAAAACTGTTTTTT
.	.	TRBJ2-6	TRBV27	CASSLSPGATFSGANVLTF	TGTGCCAGCAGTTTATCCCCCGGGGCTACCTTCTCTGGGGCCAACGTCCTGACTTTC
.	.	TRBJ1-2	TRBV7-2	CASSRRDTVGYGYTF	TGTGCCAGCAGCCGCCGGGACACCGTCGGCTATGGCTACACCTTC
.	.	TRBJ1-4	TRBV11-2	CASSPMGGRSEKLFF	TGTGCCAGCAGCCCTATGGGGGGGCGATCTGAAAAACTGTTTTTT
.	.	TRBJ1-2	TRBV7-2	CASSSRQAAGYTF	TGTGCCAGCAGCAGCCGACAGGCGGCTGGCTACACCTTC
.	.	TRBJ1-3	TRBV2	CASKWDIQSRAIYF	TGTGCCAGCAAATGGGACATCCAATCTCGGGCCATATATTTT
TRBD2	.	TRBJ2-5	TRBV2	CASRGLAQETQYF	TGTGCCAGCAGGGGACTAGCCCAAGAGACCCAGTACTTC
.	.	TRBJ2-7	TRBV25-1	CASSETSSEQYF	TGTGCCAGCAGTGAGACTAGTTCCGAGCAGTACTTC
TRBD2	.	TRBJ2-7	TRBV4-1	CASSQEGLAGKGEQYF	TGCGCCAGCAGCCAAGAGGGACTAGCGGGTAAGGGCGAGCAGTACTTC
.	once	TRBJ2-3	TRBV5-1	CASSLRGSSTDTQYF	TGCGCCAGCAGCTTGAGGGGGTCATCCACAGATACGCAGTATTTT
TRBD2	.	TRBJ2-5	TRBV5-4	CASSSRIAGETQYF	TGTGCCAGCAGCAGCAGGATAGCGGGAGAGACCCAGTACTTC
.	.	TRBJ2-5	TRBV4-3	CASSQSIGQETQYF	TGCGCCAGCAGCCAATCGATAGGTCAAGAGACCCAGTACTTC
.	.	TRBJ2-2	TRBV9	CASSVGGVGTGELFF	TGTGCCAGCAGCGTAGGAGGGGTAGGGACCGGGGAGCTGTTTTTT
.	.	TRBJ2-5	TRBV7-9	CASSYIQETQYF	TGTGCCAGCAGCTATATTCAAGAGACCCAGTACTTC
.	.	TRBJ2-3	TRBV19	CASKASWSTDTQYF	TGTGCCAGTAAGGCTAGCTGGTCCACAGATACGCAGTATTTT
.	.	TRBJ1-2	TRBV7-3	CASKGGQLDVYYGYTF	TGTGCCAGCAAGGGCGGCCAGCTGGATGTCTACTATGGCTACACCTTC
TRBD1	once	TRBJ2-1	TRBV7-3	CASSYGHRGYYNEQFF	TGTGCCAGCAGCTACGGGCACAGGGGGTACTACAATGAGCAGTTCTTC
.	.	TRBJ1-6	TRBV27	CASKPWDASPLHF	TGTGCCAGCAAGCCCTGGGACGCTTCACCCCTCCACTTT
TRBD2	.	TRBJ2-3	TRBV7-9	CASSLGLAGTDTQYF	TGTGCCAGCAGCCTGGGCCTAGCGGGTACAGATACGCAGTATTTT
.	.	TRBJ2-3	TRBV21-1	CASSNQVAASTDTQYF	TGTGCCAGCAGCAATCAAGTAGCGGCTAGCACAGATACGCAGTATTTT
TRBD2	once	TRBJ2-7	TRBV18	CASSPRTKLAGGHEQYF	TGTGCCAGCTCACCCCGGACGAAACTAGCGGGAGGTCACGAGCAGTACTTC
TRBD1	.	TRBJ1-6	TRBV7-2	CASRQTGGIYNSPLHF	TGTGCCAGCAGACAGACAGGGGGCATCTATAATTCACCCCTCCACTTT
.	.	TRBJ1-2	TRBV2	CASTATRNYGYTF	TGTGCCAGCACTGCAACGCGTAACTATGGCTACACCTTC
TRBD1	.	TRBJ2-5	TRBV29-1	CSVDRSQETQYF	TGCAGCGTGGACAGGTCACAAGAGACCCAGTACTTC
TRBD1	.	TRBJ2-7	TRBV5-4	CASSPGTGGEQYF	TGTGCCAGCAGCCCCGGGACAGGGGGCGAGCAGTACTTC
TRBD2	.	TRBJ2-1	TRBV18	CASSPGLAMNEQFF	TGTGCCAGCTCACCGGGACTAGCGATGAATGAGCAGTTCTTC
.	few	TRBJ1-1	TRBV7-8	CASSPLDGEAFF	TGTGCCAGCAGCCCCCTGGACGGTGAAGCTTTCTTT
.	.	TRBJ2-1	TRBV7-2	CASSFGEGNGQFF	TGTGCCAGCAGCTTCGGAGAGGGCAATGGGCAGTTCTTC